These 30 T cell receptor beta chains came from one sample sequenced in a study of fetal regulatory T cell absence and autoimmunity. TCRdb keeps only in-frame clones here, not all; method: immunoSEQ multiplex PCR. The sample comprises around 100,000 clones, approximately 79% of which are singletons, and 1.5% to 2% rests with the top ten. The sample was pancreas tissue. These receptors were collected from a male donor with IPEX syndrome.

This clone was seen only once. The chain combines TRBV7-7 with TRBJ2-1; TRBD2 aligns across 14 bases. CDR1 is SSHAT and CDR2 is FNYEAQ in the germline V gene (reference sequence). The CDR3 loop spans 14 amino acids. V was pared by 5 bases and J by 8 bases, with 2 bases of the junction left unmatched. This CDR3 reads CASSLTSGRDEQFF. In DNA form, the CDR3 reads TGTGCCAGCAGCCTGACTAGCGGGAGGGATGAGCAGTTCTTC.

This clone appeared once. The chain has TRBV6-6 and TRBJ2-6; D is unclear. The germline V gene encodes CDR1 MNHNY and CDR2 SVGAGI (reference sequence). Trimming stripped 8 bases from V and 0 bases from J, with 5 bases between. CDR3 length equals 13 residues. The CDR3 DNA follows: TGTGCCAGCGGGCGCTCTGGGGCCAACGTCCTGACTTTC. Protein sequence: CASGRSGANVLTF.

This clone was seen only once. This chain connects TRBV9 to TRBJ2-6, with a weak D call TRBD1 (6 bases). The CDR3 sequence is 16 residues long. Germline values: CDR1 SGDLS, CDR2 YYNGEE. V was trimmed by 4 bases and J by 4 bases, leaving 15 bases between them. This CDR3 reads CASSPHRVSGANVLTF. The DNA of the CDR3 is TGTGCCAGCAGCCCACACAGGGTGAGCGGGGCCAACGTCCTGACTTTC.

V gene TRBV21-1 combines with J gene TRBJ1-5; the table calls TRBD1, which could not be checked here. TRBV21-1 is an annotated pseudogene. The CDR3 sequence is 14 residues long. The CDR3 loop reads CASPYRYSNQPQHF. Written as DNA, the CDR3 is TGTGCCAGCCCGTACAGGTATAGCAATCAGCCCCAGCATTTT.

V and J are TRBV7-6 and TRBJ2-2, with 14 bases that match TRBD2. The V segment lost 6 bases and the J segment 3 bases; nucleotides outside the gene matches: 6. Germline CDR1 reads SGHVS; CDR2 reads FNYEAQ. The CDR3 covers 17 residues. Here the CDR3 reads CASSRTSGGTYTGELFF. CDR3 DNA: TGTGCCAGCAGTAGGACTAGCGGGGGGACATACACCGGGGAGCTGTTTTTT.

J is TRBJ1-3 and V is TRBV6-1; D gene unclear. Germline-derived CDR1 and CDR2 are MNHNS and SASEGT. V lost 7 bases and J 4 bases, leaving 14 bases between the germline ends. This CDR3 is built from 14 residues. The DNA of the CDR3 is TGTGCCAGCACCCAGCGAGGGTCAGGAAACACCATATATTTT. This sequence encodes CASTQRGSGNTIYF.

V and J are TRBV7-2 and TRBJ1-1, with D possibly matching TRBD1 (5 bases). V shed 4 bases and J shed 3 bases, with 12 bases lying between them. The CDR3 has 14 residues. Looked up from germline, CDR1 is SGHTA and CDR2 is FQGNSA. The CDR3 sequence: CASSSRDGHTEAFF. The CDR3 DNA reads as TGTGCCAGCAGCTCAAGGGACGGCCACACTGAAGCTTTCTTT.

The rearrangement joins TRBV6-1 to TRBJ2-7; no definite D call. Germline lookup yields CDR1 MNHNS and CDR2 SASEGT. The CDR3 is 9 residues long. Trimming took 8 bases from V and 7 from J, leaving 6 bases between them. CDR3 in DNA: TGTGCCAGCTCGCGAGAGCAGTACTTC. Encoded protein: CASSREQYF.

The rearrangement joins TRBV6-6 to TRBJ1-2, with 10 bases matching TRBD1. After removal of 2 bases from V and 7 bases from J, the junction contained 7 bases not matched to a gene. Germline CDR1 MNHNY, CDR2 SVGAGI (reference sequence). This CDR3 has 15 amino acids. The CDR3 here is CASSYAGTGESGYTF. In nucleotides, the CDR3 is TGTGCCAGCAGTTACGCCGGGACAGGGGAGTCTGGCTACACCTTC.

This clone was seen only once. The CDR3 protein is CASSQELGNQNIQYF. DNA for the CDR3: TGCGCCAGCAGCCAAGAATTGGGGAACCAAAACATTCAGTACTTC. This chain connects TRBV4-1 to TRBJ2-4; no definite D call. Germline V gene data show CDR1 as MGHRA and CDR2 as YSYEKL. The ends were cut back, 0 bases at V and 5 bases at J, with 11 bases in the middle. The CDR3 consists of 15 residues.

In its sample, this clone was seen a few times. The CDR3 DNA is TGCGCCAGCAGTAACTTAGCAGATACGCAGTATTTT. Translation: CASSNLADTQYF. The chain uses TRBV4-1 and TRBJ2-3, with D unresolved. Trimming took off 6 bases at V and 4 bases at J, with 8 bases between the two ends. CDR1 MGHRA and CDR2 YSYEKL come from the germline V gene. CDR3 size: 12 residues.

The chain couples TRBV7-9 to TRBJ1-2; TRBD1 matches at 9 bases. CDR1 and CDR2 from the germline V gene are SEHNR and FQNEAQ (reference sequence). This CDR3 is 14 amino acids long. V was pared by 6 bases and J by 8 bases, with 10 bases of the junction left unmatched. The CDR3 nucleotides read TGTGCCAGCAGATACGCTCCGGGACAGGGCGGCTACACCTTC. Protein sequence: CASRYAPGQGGYTF.

CDR3 residues: CASSQELSPGTGELFF. The CDR3 region has the DNA TGTGCCAGCAGCCAAGAATTGAGTCCGGGGACCGGGGAGCTGTTTTTT. J is TRBJ2-2 and V is TRBV4-2; D is perhaps TRBD2 (5 bases). Germline V gives CDR1 LGHNA, CDR2 YNFKEQ. This CDR3 contains 16 residues. Trimming stripped 0 bases from V and 5 bases from J, with 13 bases between.

This chain joins TRBV11-2 and TRBJ1-4, with 8 bases lining up with TRBD1. Trimming removed 5 bases from V and 6 bases from J; junction bases left unmatched: 11. The CDR3 totals 16 residues. Germline values: CDR1 SGHAT, CDR2 FQNNGV. CDR3 sequence: CASSPHPGQGDEKLFF. The CDR3, as DNA: TGTGCCAGCAGCCCGCACCCAGGACAGGGAGATGAAAAACTGTTTTTT.

This clone was seen just once. This chain joins TRBV6-1 and TRBJ2-3; TRBD2 agrees at 8 bases. V was pared by 2 bases and J by 1 base, with 5 bases of the junction left unmatched. The CDR3 spans 16 residues. From germline, CDR1 is MNHNS and CDR2 SASEGT. The CDR3 is CASSEYLSGGTDTQYF. The CDR3 DNA sequence: TGTGCCAGCAGTGAATATCTTAGCGGGGGCACAGATACGCAGTATTTT.

J is TRBJ1-2 and V is TRBV11-2; unclear D gene. V lost 0 bases and J lost 4, with 3 bases in between. Looked up from germline, CDR1 is SGHAT and CDR2 is FQNNGV. This CDR3 has 12 residues. The CDR3 DNA sequence: TGTGCCAGCAGCTTAGAAGCCTATGGCTACACCTTC. Translated: CASSLEAYGYTF.

The V gene is TRBV2, the J gene TRBJ2-5, with D perhaps matching TRBD2 (5 bases). This CDR3 comprises 12 residues. Germline-derived CDR1 and CDR2 are SNHLY and FYNNEI. V was shortened by 9 bases and J by 1 base, with 9 bases between the two germline ends. Here the CDR3 reads CASLAPQETQYF. For the CDR3, the DNA is TGTGCCAGTCTAGCCCCCCAAGAGACCCAGTACTTC.

The chain joins TRBV9 to TRBJ1-4; 8 bases line up with TRBD1. J gave up 8 bases and V 4 bases, and 10 bases lay outside the gene matches. Per the germline V gene, CDR1 is SGDLS and CDR2 is YYNGEE. The CDR3 totals 15 residues. CDR3 nucleotide sequence: TGTGCCAGCAGCCACAGGACAGGGACCAAGGAAAAACTGTTTTTT. As protein: CASSHRTGTKEKLFF.

The rearrangement uses TRBV25-1 and TRBJ1-2, with 8 bases that match TRBD1. This CDR3 has 15 amino acids. The germline gives CDR1 MGHDK, CDR2 SYGVNS. Trimming cost V 5 bases and J 6 bases; bases outside gene matches: 11. The CDR3 sequence is CASSYSRDRRDGYTF. The CDR3 coding sequence is TGTGCCAGCAGTTACTCACGGGACAGGAGGGATGGCTACACCTTC.

This clone was picked up a small number of times. The V gene is TRBV19, the J gene TRBJ1-5; D is perhaps TRBD1 (5 bases). The CDR3 runs to 13 residues. CDR1 and CDR2 (germline): LNHDA, SQIVND (reference sequence). The V end was cut by 6 bases, the J end by 4 bases, with 10 bases between. CDR3 DNA sequence: TGTGCCAGTAGCGAGGGGATGAATCAGCCCCAGCATTTT. Translated: CASSEGMNQPQHF.

This clone was detected only once. This chain joins TRBV5-1 and TRBJ2-1; 8 nucleotides align to TRBD2. CDR3 length: 14 residues. Germline V CDR1 and CDR2: SGHRS, YFSETQ. With 0 bases clipped from V and 5 bases from J, the junction kept 1 base outside the gene matches. CDR3 protein: CASSLAGGHNEQFF. Written as DNA, the CDR3 is TGCGCCAGCAGCTTGGCGGGGGGGCACAATGAGCAGTTCTTC.

V is TRBV9 and J is TRBJ2-7, with TRBD2 identical over 12 bases. Looked up from germline, CDR1 is SGDLS and CDR2 is YYNGEE. The CDR3 spans 13 residues. The V gene end was trimmed by 3 bases and the J gene end by 7 bases; junction bases not matched to a gene: 2. The CDR3 DNA sequence: TGTGCCAGCAGCGGGACTAGCGGGGCGGAGCAGTACTTC. It encodes CASSGTSGAEQYF.

The chain employs TRBV30 and TRBJ1-2; D is undetermined. Trimming left V 5 bases short and J 8 bases short, with 15 bases between. Germline V CDR1 and CDR2: GTSNPN, SVGIG (reference sequence). This CDR3 is built from 12 residues. The CDR3 DNA is TGTGCCTGGTCTTATCAAGCCCAGGGCTACACCTTC. This encodes CAWSYQAQGYTF.

V and J are TRBV9 and TRBJ2-5, with D hard to call. The CDR3 runs to 14 residues. Germline V gene lookup returns CDR1 SGDLS and CDR2 YYNGEE. Deletions cut 2 bases from V and 0 bases from J, with 8 bases between. The CDR3 nucleotides read TGTGCCAGCAGCGTTATGGGTTACCAAGAGACCCAGTACTTC. Encoded protein: CASSVMGYQETQYF.

CDR3: CASSLGVSGGYRETQYF. DNA for the CDR3: TGTGCCAGCAGCTTAGGCGTGAGCGGGGGGTACCGGGAGACCCAGTACTTC. The chain couples TRBV7-9 to TRBJ2-5; 9 bases align to TRBD2. Germline assignment: CDR1 SEHNR and CDR2 FQNEAQ (reference sequence). CDR3 length: 17 amino acids. J gave up 5 bases and V 1 base, and 11 bases lay outside the gene matches.

This chain connects TRBV7-6 to TRBJ1-5; the D gene is possibly TRBD1 (5 bases). Germline loops: CDR1 SGHVS, CDR2 FNYEAQ. The CDR3 consists of 12 residues. Trimming removed 9 bases at V and 9 bases at J, with 15 bases between. CDR3 in DNA: TGTGCCAGGTGGGGGGGTCGGGGGCCCCAGCATTTT. Protein product: CARWGGRGPQHF.

This clone appeared a few times. V gene TRBV29-1 combines with J gene TRBJ1-1; D not certain. Germline V gene data show CDR1 as SQVTM and CDR2 as ANQGSEA. The CDR3 runs to 9 residues. V shed 7 bases and J shed 6 bases, with 6 bases lying between them. The CDR3 bases are TGCAGCGACCGGGCTGAAGCTTTCTTT. As protein: CSDRAEAFF.

This clone was detected only a few times. The CDR3 DNA sequence: TGTGCCAGCTCACCGTCGGTGGCCGCTATTAACTATGGCTACACCTTC. It specifies CASSPSVAAINYGYTF. The V gene is TRBV18, the J gene TRBJ1-2, with D unclear. CDR3 size: 16 residues. Germline V gene data show CDR1 as KGHSH and CDR2 as LQKENI. V was cut by 3 bases and J by 1 base, with 15 bases left in between.

The chain combines TRBV6-6 with TRBJ1-2; D might be TRBD1 (6 bases). Germline CDR1 and CDR2: MNHNY and SVGAGI (reference sequence). The CDR3 totals 13 residues. Trimming left V 7 bases short and J 2 bases short, with 11 bases between. The CDR3 spells CASNQGHNYGYTF. The CDR3 DNA reads TGTGCCAGCAACCAGGGACACAACTATGGCTACACCTTC.

The chain couples TRBV5-5 to TRBJ1-2; weak D call: TRBD1 (6 bases). Per germline, CDR1 SGHKS and CDR2 YYEKEE (reference sequence). V shed 5 bases and J shed 2 bases, with 10 bases lying between them. The CDR3 has 13 residues. This CDR3 is CASRPGTNYGYTF. The CDR3 DNA follows: TGTGCCAGCAGACCCGGGACAAACTATGGCTACACCTTC.